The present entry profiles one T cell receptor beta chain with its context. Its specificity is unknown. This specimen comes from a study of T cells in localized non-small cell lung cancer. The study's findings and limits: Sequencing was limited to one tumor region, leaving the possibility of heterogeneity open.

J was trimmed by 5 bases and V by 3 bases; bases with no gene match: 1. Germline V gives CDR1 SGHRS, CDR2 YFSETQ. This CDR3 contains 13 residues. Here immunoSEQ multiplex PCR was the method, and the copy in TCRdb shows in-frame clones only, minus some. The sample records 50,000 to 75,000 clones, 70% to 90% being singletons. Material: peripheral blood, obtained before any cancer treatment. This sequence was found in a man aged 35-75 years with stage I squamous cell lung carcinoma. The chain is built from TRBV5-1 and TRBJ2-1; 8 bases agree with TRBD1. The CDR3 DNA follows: TGCGCCAGCAGCTGGGGACAGGACAATGAGCAGTTCTTC. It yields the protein CASSWGQDNEQFF.